This T cell receptor beta chain comes out of a study of sequential checkpoint blockade in melanoma. The sample's treatment: randomized to nivolumab then ipilimumab (arm A) or the reverse (arm B). Patients had received no earlier DNA-damaging chemotherapy. PBMC sorting kept live CD3+CD8+ cells without CD19 or CD56. From germline, CDR1 is LNHNV and CDR2 YYDKDF (reference sequence). Unmatched junction bases numbered 3, after V lost 4 bases and J lost 2 bases. The CDR3 has 16 residues. This table comes from immunoSEQ multiplex PCR, and its TCRdb copy is limited to in-frame clones, with some not included. The table records about 27,000 clones, approximately 80% of them present only once.

The receptor comes from a human donor with melanoma. The source material was CD8+ T cells sorted from blood (inferred from file names), sampled from a patient given nivolumab and ipilimumab in sequence. The chain joins TRBV15 to TRBJ2-3, with 13 positions matching TRBD2. In nucleotides, the CDR3 is TGTGCCACCAGCATACTAGCGGGGGGGATCACAGATACGCAGTATTTT. Protein product: CATSILAGGITDTQYF.